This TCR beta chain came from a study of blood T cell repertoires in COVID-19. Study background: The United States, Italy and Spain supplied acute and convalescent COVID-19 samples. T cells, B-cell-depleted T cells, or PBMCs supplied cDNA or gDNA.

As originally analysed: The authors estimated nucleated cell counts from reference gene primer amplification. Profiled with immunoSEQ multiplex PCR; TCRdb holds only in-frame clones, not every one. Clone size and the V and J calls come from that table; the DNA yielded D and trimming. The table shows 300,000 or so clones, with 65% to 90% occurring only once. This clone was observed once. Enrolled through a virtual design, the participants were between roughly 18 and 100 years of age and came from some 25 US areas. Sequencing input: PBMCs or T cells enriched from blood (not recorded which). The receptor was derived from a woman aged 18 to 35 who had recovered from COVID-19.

CDR3 protein: CASSSRADSTGELFF. The CDR3, as DNA: TGTGCCAGCAGCTCGAGGGCGGACTCAACCGGGGAGCTGTTTTTT. V gene TRBV11-2 combines with J gene TRBJ2-2, with D perhaps matching TRBD2 (5 bases). The CDR3 consists of 15 residues. Trimming took off 4 bases at V and 5 bases at J, with 14 bases between the two ends. Germline V gives CDR1 SGHAT, CDR2 FQNNGV. The full variable domain, completed using reference TRBV11-2 and TRBJ2-2, is EAGVAQSPRYKIIEKRQSVAFWCNPISGHATLYWYQQILGQGPKLLIQFQNNGVVDDSQLPKDRFSAERLKGVDSTLKIQPAKLEDSAVYLCASSSRADSTGELFFGEGSRLTVL.